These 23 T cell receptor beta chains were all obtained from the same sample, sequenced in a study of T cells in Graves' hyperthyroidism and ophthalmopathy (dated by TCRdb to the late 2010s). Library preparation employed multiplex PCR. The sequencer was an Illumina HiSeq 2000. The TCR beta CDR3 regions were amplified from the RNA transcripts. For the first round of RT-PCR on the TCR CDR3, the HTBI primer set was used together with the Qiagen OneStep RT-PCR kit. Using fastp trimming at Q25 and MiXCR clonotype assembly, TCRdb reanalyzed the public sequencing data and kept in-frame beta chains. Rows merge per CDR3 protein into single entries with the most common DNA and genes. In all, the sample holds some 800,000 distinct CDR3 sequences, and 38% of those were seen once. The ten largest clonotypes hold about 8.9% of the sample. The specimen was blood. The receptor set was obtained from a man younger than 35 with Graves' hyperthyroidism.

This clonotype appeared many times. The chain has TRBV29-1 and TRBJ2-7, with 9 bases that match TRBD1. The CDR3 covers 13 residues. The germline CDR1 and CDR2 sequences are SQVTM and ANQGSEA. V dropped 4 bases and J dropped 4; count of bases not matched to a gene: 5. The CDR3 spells CSVGDRVPYEQYF. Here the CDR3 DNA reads TGCAGCGTTGGGGACAGGGTTCCGTACGAGCAGTACTTC.

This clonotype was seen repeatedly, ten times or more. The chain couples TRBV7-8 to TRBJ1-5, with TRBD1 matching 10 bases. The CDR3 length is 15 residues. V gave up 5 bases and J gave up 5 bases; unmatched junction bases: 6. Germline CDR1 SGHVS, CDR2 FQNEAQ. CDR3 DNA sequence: TGTGCCAGCAGCCGCGGGACAGGGGACTATCAGCCCCAGCATTTT. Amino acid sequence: CASSRGTGDYQPQHF.

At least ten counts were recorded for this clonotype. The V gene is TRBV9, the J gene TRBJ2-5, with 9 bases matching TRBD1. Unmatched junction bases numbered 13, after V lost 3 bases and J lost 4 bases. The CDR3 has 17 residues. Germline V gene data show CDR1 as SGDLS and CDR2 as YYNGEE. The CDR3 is CASSGPRRQGGRETQYF. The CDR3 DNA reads TGTGCCAGCAGCGGACCGCGTCGACAGGGGGGACGAGAGACCCAGTACTTC.

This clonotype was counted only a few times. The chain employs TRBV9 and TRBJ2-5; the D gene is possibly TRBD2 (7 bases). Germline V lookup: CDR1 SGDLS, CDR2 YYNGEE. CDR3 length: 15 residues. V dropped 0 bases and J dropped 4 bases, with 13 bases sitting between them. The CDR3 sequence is CASSVGGGARETQYF. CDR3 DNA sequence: TGTGCCAGCAGCGTAGGTGGGGGGGCCAGAGAGACCCAGTACTTC. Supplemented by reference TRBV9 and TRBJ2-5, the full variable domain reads DSGVTQTPKHLITATGQRVTLRCSPRSGDLSVYWYQQSLDQGLQFLIQYYNGEERAKGNILERFSAQQFPDLHSELNLSSLELGDSALYFCASSVGGGARETQYFGPGTRLLVL.

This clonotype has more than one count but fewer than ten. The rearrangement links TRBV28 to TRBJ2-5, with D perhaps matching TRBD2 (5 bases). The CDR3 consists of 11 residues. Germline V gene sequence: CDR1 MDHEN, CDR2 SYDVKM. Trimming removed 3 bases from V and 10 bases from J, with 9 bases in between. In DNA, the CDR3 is TGTGCCAGCAGTTTCGTAGGGAGCCAGTACTTC. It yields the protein CASSFVGSQYF.

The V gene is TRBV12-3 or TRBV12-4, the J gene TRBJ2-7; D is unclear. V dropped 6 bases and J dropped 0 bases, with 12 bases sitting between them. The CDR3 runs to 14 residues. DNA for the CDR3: TGTGCCAGCAGCCCTGGACGGGTCTCCTACGAGCAGTACTTC. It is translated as CASSPGRVSYEQYF.

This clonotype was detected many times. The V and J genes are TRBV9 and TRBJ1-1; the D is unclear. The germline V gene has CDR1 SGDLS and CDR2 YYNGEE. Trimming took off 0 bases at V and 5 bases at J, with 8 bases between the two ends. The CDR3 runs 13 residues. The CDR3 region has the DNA TGTGCCAGCAGCGTAGAGGTGGGGACTGAAGCTTTCTTT. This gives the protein CASSVEVGTEAFF.

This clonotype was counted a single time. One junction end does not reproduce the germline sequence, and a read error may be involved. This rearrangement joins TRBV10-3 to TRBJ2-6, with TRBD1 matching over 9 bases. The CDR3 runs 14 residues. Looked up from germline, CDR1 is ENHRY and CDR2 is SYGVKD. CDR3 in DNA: TGCGCCATCAGTCGCGGGGGACAGGGTTGGACTGAAGCTTTC. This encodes CAISRGGQGWTEAF.

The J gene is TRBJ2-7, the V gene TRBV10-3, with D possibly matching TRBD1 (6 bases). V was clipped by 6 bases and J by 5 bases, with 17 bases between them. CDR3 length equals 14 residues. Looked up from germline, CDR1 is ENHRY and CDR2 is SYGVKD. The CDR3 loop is CAIRPTGRGNEQYF. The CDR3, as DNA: TGTGCCATCAGACCGACAGGACGTGGAAACGAGCAGTACTTC.

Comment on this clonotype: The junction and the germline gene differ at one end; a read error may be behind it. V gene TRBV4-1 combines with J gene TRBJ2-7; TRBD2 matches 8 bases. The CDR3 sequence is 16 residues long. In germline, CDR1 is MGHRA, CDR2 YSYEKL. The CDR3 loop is CASSQRTGTSSLEQYF. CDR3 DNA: TGTGCCAGCAGCCAGCGGACCGGGACTAGTTCCTTGGAGCAGTACTTC.

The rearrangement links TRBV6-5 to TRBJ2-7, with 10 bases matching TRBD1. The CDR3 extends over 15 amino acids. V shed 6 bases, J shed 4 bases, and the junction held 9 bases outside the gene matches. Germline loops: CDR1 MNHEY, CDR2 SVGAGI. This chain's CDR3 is CASSQADRGRYEQYF. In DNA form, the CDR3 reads TGTGCCAGCAGCCAAGCGGACAGGGGGAGGTACGAGCAGTACTTC.

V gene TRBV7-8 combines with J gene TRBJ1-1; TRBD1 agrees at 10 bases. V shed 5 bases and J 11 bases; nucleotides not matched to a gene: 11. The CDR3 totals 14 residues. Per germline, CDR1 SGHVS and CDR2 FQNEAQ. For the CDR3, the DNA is TGTGCCAGCAGCCAGACAGGGGGCTCGGCAGGGGCTTTCTTT. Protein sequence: CASSQTGGSAGAFF.

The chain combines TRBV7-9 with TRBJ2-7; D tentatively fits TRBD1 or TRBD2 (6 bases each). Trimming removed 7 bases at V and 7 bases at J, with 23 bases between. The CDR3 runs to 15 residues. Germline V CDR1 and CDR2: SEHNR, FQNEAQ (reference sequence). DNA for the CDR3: TGTGCCAGCACAGGGACGGAGGGGGACCATAGGGAGCAGTACTTC. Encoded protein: CASTGTEGDHREQYF.

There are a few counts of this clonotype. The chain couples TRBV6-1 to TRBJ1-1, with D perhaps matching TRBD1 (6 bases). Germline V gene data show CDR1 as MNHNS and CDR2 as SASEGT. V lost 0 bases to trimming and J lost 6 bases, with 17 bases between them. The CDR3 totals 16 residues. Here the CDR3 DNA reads TGTGCCAGCAGTGAAGCCCTTGGACAGCACCCACCTGAAGCTTTCTTT. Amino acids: CASSEALGQHPPEAFF.

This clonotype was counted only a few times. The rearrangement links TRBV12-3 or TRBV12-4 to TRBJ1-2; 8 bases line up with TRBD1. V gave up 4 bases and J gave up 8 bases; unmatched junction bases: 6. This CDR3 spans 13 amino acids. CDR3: CASSSPQGVGYTF. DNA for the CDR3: TGTGCCAGCAGTTCCCCACAGGGGGTCGGCTACACCTTC.

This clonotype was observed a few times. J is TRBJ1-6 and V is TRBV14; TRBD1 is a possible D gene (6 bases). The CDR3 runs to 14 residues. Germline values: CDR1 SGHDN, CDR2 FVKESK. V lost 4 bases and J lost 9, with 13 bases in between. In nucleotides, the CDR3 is TGTGCCAGCAGCCCCCTGATAGGGGGTTCACCCCTCCACTTT. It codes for CASSPLIGGSPLHF.

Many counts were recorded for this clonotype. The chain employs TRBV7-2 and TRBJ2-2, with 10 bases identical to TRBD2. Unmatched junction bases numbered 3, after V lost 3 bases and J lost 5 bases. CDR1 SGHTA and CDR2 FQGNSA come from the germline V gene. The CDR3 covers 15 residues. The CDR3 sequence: CASSFATSGTGELFF. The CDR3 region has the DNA TGTGCCAGCAGCTTTGCGACTAGCGGGACCGGGGAGCTGTTTTTT.

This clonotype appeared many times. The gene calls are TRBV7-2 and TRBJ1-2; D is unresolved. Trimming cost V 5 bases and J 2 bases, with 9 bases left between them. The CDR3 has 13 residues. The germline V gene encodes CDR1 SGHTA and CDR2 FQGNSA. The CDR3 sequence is CASSRGLNYGYTF. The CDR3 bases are TGTGCCAGCAGCCGAGGGCTAAACTATGGCTACACCTTC. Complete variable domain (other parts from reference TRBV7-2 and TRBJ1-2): GAGVSQSPSNKVTEKGKDVELRCDPISGHTALYWYRQSLGQGLEFLIYFQGNSAPDKSGLPSDRFSAERTGGSVSTLTIQRTQQEDSAVYLCASSRGLNYGYTFGSGTRLTVV.

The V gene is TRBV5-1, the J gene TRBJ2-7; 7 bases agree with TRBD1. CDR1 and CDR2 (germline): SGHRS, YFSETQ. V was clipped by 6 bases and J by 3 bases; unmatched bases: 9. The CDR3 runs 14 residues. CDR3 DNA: TGCGCCAGCAACACAGGGGACACCTACTACGAGCAGTACTTC. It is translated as CASNTGDTYYEQYF. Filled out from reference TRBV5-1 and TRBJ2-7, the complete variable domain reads KAGVTQTPRYLIKTRGQQVTLSCSPISGHRSVSWYQQTPGQGLQFLFEYFSETQRNKGNFPGRFSGRQFSNSRSEMNVSTLELGDSALYLCASNTGDTYYEQYFGPGTRLTVT.

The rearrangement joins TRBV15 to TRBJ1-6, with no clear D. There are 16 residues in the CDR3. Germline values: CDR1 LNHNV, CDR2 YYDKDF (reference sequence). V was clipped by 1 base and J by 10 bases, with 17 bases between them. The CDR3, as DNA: TGTGCCACCAGCAGAGGTACAGCAGGTTCGGGATCACCCCTCCACTTT. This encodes CATSRGTAGSGSPLHF. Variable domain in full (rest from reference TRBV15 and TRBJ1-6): DAMVIQNPRYQVTQFGKPVTLSCSQTLNHNVMYWYQQKSSQAPKLLFHYYDKDFNNEADTPDNFQSRRPNTSFCFLDIRSPGLGDTAMYLCATSRGTAGSGSPLHFGNGTRLTVT.

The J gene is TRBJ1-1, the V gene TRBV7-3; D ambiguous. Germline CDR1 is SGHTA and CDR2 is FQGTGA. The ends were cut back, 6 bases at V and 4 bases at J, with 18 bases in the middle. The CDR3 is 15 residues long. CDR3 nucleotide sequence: TGTGCCAGCAGTTACTCGCTGGGGTCGGGCACTGAAGCTTTCTTT. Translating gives CASSYSLGSGTEAFF.

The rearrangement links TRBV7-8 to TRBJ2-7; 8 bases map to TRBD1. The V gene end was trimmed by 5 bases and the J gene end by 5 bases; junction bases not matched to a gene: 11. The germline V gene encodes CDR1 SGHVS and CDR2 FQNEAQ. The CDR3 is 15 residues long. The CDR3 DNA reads TGTGCCAGCAGCCAAGATTGGAGACAGGGGAACGAGCAGTACTTC. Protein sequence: CASSQDWRQGNEQYF.

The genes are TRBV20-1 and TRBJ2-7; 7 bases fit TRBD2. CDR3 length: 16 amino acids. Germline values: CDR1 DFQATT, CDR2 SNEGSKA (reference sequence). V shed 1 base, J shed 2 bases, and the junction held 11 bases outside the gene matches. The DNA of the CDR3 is TGCAGTGCTAGAGCTAGGGCGGGGGTCCGTCCCTACGAGCAGTACTTC. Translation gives CSARARAGVRPYEQYF.